These T cell receptor beta chains were read from a single sample in a study of beta chain features in type 1 diabetes. Generated by immunoSEQ multiplex PCR, the TCRdb table keeps only in-frame clones and is missing some. Counted here are hundreds of thousands of clones, around 9% occurring once; the ten biggest clones make up less than 1.2%. Material: central memory CD4+ T cells from blood. Receptor source: a man younger than 40 with type 1 diabetes. The CDR3 runs from the conserved cysteine through the conserved F or W. The D gene is left open where the match is weak. Only part of the rows carry a size: once, few, many, or a class if the clone is expanded.

j_gene	abundance	v_gene	d_gene	CDR3nt	CDR3aa
TRBJ2-6	NA	TRBV5-4	NA	TGTGCCAGCAGGGGGCCTGGGGCCAACGTCCTGACTTTC	CASRGPGANVLTF
TRBJ2-5	NA	TRBV2	NA	TGTGCCAGCAGCCCTAGGGGGGACCGGCCCAAGACCCAGTACTTC	CASSPRGDRPKTQYF
TRBJ2-2	NA	TRBV7-2	TRBD2	TGTGCCAGCAGCTTAGGCCTAGCGGGGGCCACCGGGGAGCTGTTTTTT	CASSLGLAGATGELFF
TRBJ2-3	NA	TRBV11-2	TRBD2	TGTGCCAGCACCTTAAAGACTAGCGGGTGGGCTAGCACAGATACGCAGTATTTT	CASTLKTSGWASTDTQYF
TRBJ2-1	NA	TRBV30	NA	TGTGCCTGGAGTGTATTATTAGCAGATGAGCAGTTCTTC	CAWSVLLADEQFF
TRBJ2-4	few	TRBV5-1	TRBD1	TGCGCCAGCAGCTCGATCGAAGACAGGGGGCCGGCCAAAAACATTCAGTACTTC	CASSSIEDRGPAKNIQYF
TRBJ1-2	NA	TRBV30	NA	TGTGCCTGGAGTAAGTTTAACTATGGCTACACCTTC	CAWSKFNYGYTF
TRBJ1-1	NA	TRBV11-2	TRBD1	TGTGCCAGCACCAACCGGGTTACAGGGGCTGAAGCTTTCTTT	CASTNRVTGAEAFF
TRBJ2-6	many	TRBV4-3	NA	TGCGCCAGCAGCCAAGAGGACGGCAGGGGACGTTCTGGGGCCAACGTCCTGACTTTC	CASSQEDGRGRSGANVLTF
TRBJ1-4	few	TRBV25-1	NA	TGTGCCAGCAGTGAGTCAGGAGGGGAAAAACTGTTTTTT	CASSESGGEKLFF
TRBJ1-6	NA	TRBV30	NA	TGTGCCTGGAGGTCACAGGGCGATTCACCCCTCCACTTT	CAWRSQGDSPLHF
TRBJ2-3	few	TRBV7-9	TRBD2	TGTGCCAGCAACCCGGGACTAGCGACTAGCACAGATACGCAGTATTTT	CASNPGLATSTDTQYF
TRBJ1-1	NA	TRBV7-2	NA	TGTGCCAGCAGCTTAACCCTCGACAGGGAAGCTTTCTTT	CASSLTLDREAFF
TRBJ2-1	NA	TRBV13	NA	TGTGCCAGCAGACAAGAGAAATGGTTCGGGTCAAACAATGAGCAGTTCTTC	CASRQEKWFGSNNEQFF
TRBJ1-3	NA	TRBV29-1	NA	TGCAGCGTTGAATCGGGTCTTGGGAACACCATATATTTT	CSVESGLGNTIYF
TRBJ1-4	few	TRBV6-1	NA	TGTGCCAGCAGGGAGGGGAGGAGAGCTAATGAAAAACTGTTTTTT	CASREGRRANEKLFF
TRBJ2-3	NA	TRBV6-1	NA	TGTGCCAGCAGAGGGGAGGCAGATACGCAGTATTTT	CASRGEADTQYF
TRBJ2-3	few	TRBV5-4	TRBD2	TGTGCCAGCAGTCCCGGGACTAACACAGATACGCAGTATTTT	CASSPGTNTDTQYF
TRBJ2-7	few	TRBV28	TRBD1	TGTGCCAGCAGACCGGGACAGGAGAGTGCCGAGCAGTACTTC	CASRPGQESAEQYF
TRBJ2-3	few	TRBV7-2	NA	TGTGCCAGCAGCTTAGCGCCTGGACCAGGCACAGATACGCAGTATTTT	CASSLAPGPGTDTQYF
TRBJ2-7	few	TRBV5-4	NA	TGTGCCAGCAGCTTGAAAACAGGCTCCTACGAGCAGTACTTC	CASSLKTGSYEQYF
TRBJ2-1	NA	TRBV4-3	TRBD1	TGCGCCAGCAGCCAGGACCCCGGGACAGGGAATTACAATGAGCAGTTCTTC	CASSQDPGTGNYNEQFF
TRBJ2-7	few	TRBV2	TRBD2	TGTGCCAGCAGTGATGGCCCCGGGACTAGCGGGGCCTACGAGCAGTACTTC	CASSDGPGTSGAYEQYF
TRBJ2-2	NA	TRBV29-1	TRBD1	TGCAGCGTTGAAGATCCCGGGACAGGGACGACCGGGGAGCTGTTTTTT	CSVEDPGTGTTGELFF
TRBJ1-5	few	TRBV28	NA	TGTGCCAGCAGTTTGCACCAGGGTGCTCAGCCCCAGCATTTT	CASSLHQGAQPQHF
TRBJ1-4	few	TRBV14	NA	TGTGCCAGCAGCCACGTGCAGGGAGAAAAACTGTTTTTT	CASSHVQGEKLFF
TRBJ2-3	few	TRBV7-9	TRBD2	TGTGCCAGCAGCTCCGCAGTCGGGGGGTCGGCAGATACGCAGTATTTT	CASSSAVGGSADTQYF
TRBJ2-3	NA	TRBV6-5	NA	TGTGCCAGCAGTTCTTTCACGGGTACAGATACGCAGTATTTT	CASSSFTGTDTQYF
TRBJ1-1	NA	TRBV20-1	NA	TGCAGTGTTAGGGGCACTGAAGCTTTCTTT	CSVRGTEAFF
TRBJ1-1	few	TRBV21-1	NA	TGTGCACGCGCCGACACTCAGGCCCACATAGGAGGCCGAGAAGCTTTCTTT	CARADTQAHIGGREAFF
TRBJ2-1	many	TRBV2	NA	TGTGCCAGCAGGGCACAGGGCCGATACAATGAGCAGTTCTTC	CASRAQGRYNEQFF
TRBJ2-3	many	TRBV27	NA	TGTGCCAGCAGGCGTGCTAGCACAGATACGCAGTATTTT	CASRRASTDTQYF
TRBJ2-7	few	TRBV25-1	NA	TGTGCCAGCAGTGACATAGTCGACGAGCAGTACTTC	CASSDIVDEQYF
TRBJ1-2	NA	TRBV28	NA	TGTGCCAGCAGGGGGACATCCCACTATGGCTACACCTTC	CASRGTSHYGYTF
TRBJ1-2	few	TRBV30	TRBD1	TGTGCCTGGAGTTCACAGACAGGGGTCTATGGCTACACCTTC	CAWSSQTGVYGYTF
TRBJ2-2	few	TRBV29-1	TRBD1	TGCAGCGTTGGGACAGGGGCTACCGGGGAGCTGTTTTTT	CSVGTGATGELFF
TRBJ2-2	few	TRBV5-1	NA	TGCGCCAGCAGCTTTCAGAGTGGCAACACCGGGGAGCTGTTTTTT	CASSFQSGNTGELFF
TRBJ2-2	NA	TRBV11-2	NA	TGTGCCAGCAGCTTAGATCGTGGGCGGGGCAACACCGGGGAGCTGTTTTTT	CASSLDRGRGNTGELFF
TRBJ1-1	few	TRBV6-5	TRBD1	TGTGCCAGCAGCCCGGACAGGGAAATGAACACTGAAGCTTTCTTT	CASSPDREMNTEAFF
TRBJ1-6	few	TRBV2	TRBD1	TGTGCCAGCAGGGGACAGGCCTTACCCCTCCACTTT	CASRGQALPLHF
TRBJ1-4	few	TRBV5-6	NA	TGTGCCAGCAGCTTGCGGCAGATTAATGAAAAACTGTTTTTT	CASSLRQINEKLFF
TRBJ2-3	NA	TRBV11-2	NA	TGTGCCAGCAGCTTAGATGGCACAGCAGATACGCAGTATTTT	CASSLDGTADTQYF
TRBJ1-2	NA	TRBV4-3	NA	TGCGCCAGCAGCCAAGAAGGGGGGAGCAATGGCTACACCTTC	CASSQEGGSNGYTF
TRBJ2-3	few	TRBV23-1	NA	TGCGCCAGCAGTCACTCCCTGGTCCCTAGCACAGATACGCAGTATTTT	CASSHSLVPSTDTQYF
TRBJ2-3	NA	TRBV23-1	TRBD2	TGCGCCAGCAGCCAAGGCGGGGGTCAAGATACGCAGTATTTT	CASSQGGGQDTQYF
TRBJ1-1	many	TRBV2	TRBD1	TGTGCCAGCAGTGACGAGGGGGCGGTCACTGAAGCTTTCTTT	CASSDEGAVTEAFF
TRBJ1-2	once	TRBV5-4	NA	TGTGCCAGCAGCTTGGAGACAGCCCGTTATGGCTACACCTTC	CASSLETARYGYTF
TRBJ2-1	many	TRBV11-3	NA	TGTGCCAGCAGCCCATTCCGGGACCAGAAATACAATGAGCAGTTCTTC	CASSPFRDQKYNEQFF
TRBJ1-5	few	TRBV7-2	NA	TGTGCCAGCAGCCTCCAGACAATAGGCAATCAGCCCCAGCATTTT	CASSLQTIGNQPQHF
TRBJ2-1	many	TRBV5-1	NA	TGCGCCAGCAGCTCGTTAAGCCATCGGGATGAGCAGTTCTTC	CASSSLSHRDEQFF
TRBJ2-3	few	TRBV18	NA	TGTGCCAGCTCACCGCGGGCCTACGACGCGGGTGTGGGCACAGATACGCAGTATTTT	CASSPRAYDAGVGTDTQYF
TRBJ2-7	NA	TRBV23-1	NA	TGCGCCAGCAGTCACTCGGCAGGGATAATCCCCTCCTTCTACGAGCAGTACTTC	CASSHSAGIIPSFYEQYF
TRBJ2-3	NA	TRBV2	NA	TGTGCCAGCAGTGGCCGGGGACACACAGATACGCAGTATTTT	CASSGRGHTDTQYF
TRBJ1-2	few	TRBV7-6	NA	TGTGCCAGCAGCAAGGGGAGTAACTATGGCTACACCTTC	CASSKGSNYGYTF
TRBJ2-2	NA	TRBV30	NA	TGTGCCTGGAGCCCTGTGGGTGGGGAGCTGTTTTTT	CAWSPVGGELFF